These 15 T cell receptor beta chains originate from one sample sequenced in a study of blood T cell repertoires in COVID-19. TCRdb's copy holds only in-frame clones and misses some; the assay was immunoSEQ multiplex PCR. The data hold approximately 68,000 clones, with over 75% observed a single time. Sequencing used peripheral blood. The origin of the receptors is a man between 65 and 85 years old with active or convalescent COVID-19.

This clone was found a few times. V is TRBV3-1 (or the pseudogene TRBV3-2) and J is TRBJ1-1, with a weak D call TRBD1 (6 bases). CDR1 is LGHDT, CDR2 YNNKEL, per germline (reference sequence). Trimming stripped 0 bases from V and 1 base from J, with 12 bases between. The CDR3 is 16 amino acids. The CDR3 region has the DNA TGTGCCAGCAGCCAAGACCCTACAGGGCCGAACACTGAAGCTTTCTTT. Protein product: CASSQDPTGPNTEAFF.

The V and J genes are TRBV4-1 and TRBJ2-7; 7 positions match TRBD2. From germline, CDR1 is MGHRA and CDR2 YSYEKL. This CDR3 region has 13 residues. V trimming: 1 base; J trimming: 10 bases; junction bases outside the gene matches: 7. The CDR3 sequence: CASSQAGGTPQYF. The CDR3, as DNA: TGCGCCAGCAGCCAAGCCGGGGGGACTCCCCAGTACTTC.

This clone was seen more than once but under ten times. The chain couples TRBV11-2 to TRBJ2-7; 8 bases match TRBD1. J gave up 2 bases and V 5 bases, and 5 bases lay outside the gene matches. The CDR3 has 14 residues. Germline V gene sequence: CDR1 SGHAT, CDR2 FQNNGV. CDR3 residues: CASSPRTGTYEQYF. CDR3 nucleotides: TGTGCCAGCAGCCCGAGGACAGGGACCTACGAGCAGTACTTC.

V and J are TRBV13 and TRBJ2-1, with TRBD1 identical over 10 bases. After removal of 1 base from V and 9 bases from J, the junction contained 9 bases not matched to a gene. The CDR3 has 16 amino acids. CDR1 and CDR2 (germline): PRHDT, FYEKMQ (reference sequence). The CDR3 is CASSLASGGQGSEQFF. CDR3 nucleotide sequence: TGTGCCAGCAGCTTAGCATCGGGGGGACAGGGGTCTGAGCAGTTCTTC.

V and J are TRBV6-6 and TRBJ1-5, with 7 bases matching TRBD1. The ends lost 11 bases at V and 3 bases at J; junction bases unmatched: 7. CDR1 and CDR2 (germline): MNHNY, SVGAGI (reference sequence). This CDR3 spans 13 amino acids. The DNA for the CDR3 is TGTGCCGCAGTACAGGGGATCAATCAGCCCCAGCATTTT. It yields the protein CAAVQGINQPQHF.

The chain couples TRBV30 to TRBJ1-3; TRBD1 is a possible D gene (6 bases). V dropped 1 base and J dropped 4 bases, with 11 bases sitting between them. The CDR3 contains 14 residues. In germline, CDR1 is GTSNPN, CDR2 SVGIG (reference sequence). CDR3 coding DNA: TGTGCCTGGAGTGAAGGGGGTACAGGAAACACCATATATTTT. Translation: CAWSEGGTGNTIYF.

The V and J genes are TRBV3-1 (or the pseudogene TRBV3-2) and TRBJ2-7; 8 nucleotides match TRBD1. This CDR3 spans 13 amino acids. The germline V gene encodes CDR1 LGHDT and CDR2 YNNKEL (reference sequence). V was pared by 3 bases and J by 4 bases, with 2 bases of the junction left unmatched. Here the CDR3 reads CASSHGQGYEQYF. The CDR3 coding sequence is TGTGCCAGCAGCCACGGACAGGGATACGAGCAGTACTTC.

This clone was observed a few times. V and J are TRBV9 and TRBJ2-7; possible D gene TRBD1, 6 bases. Germline V gene sequence: CDR1 SGDLS, CDR2 YYNGEE. The ends were cut back, 4 bases at V and 4 bases at J, with 18 bases in the middle. There are 15 residues in the CDR3. The CDR3: CASSPRQVGVYEQYF. The CDR3 region has the DNA TGTGCCAGCAGCCCAAGACAGGTCGGGGTTTACGAGCAGTACTTC.

This clone was picked up one time. The chain is built from TRBV28 and TRBJ2-7, with D possibly being TRBD2 (5 bases). The CDR3 has 15 amino acids. V dropped 5 bases and J dropped 6 bases, with 20 bases sitting between them. Germline assignment: CDR1 MDHEN and CDR2 SYDVKM. This CDR3 reads CASSGSDSFNSEQYF. The DNA for the CDR3 is TGTGCCAGCAGTGGGTCGGACTCCTTTAACTCCGAGCAGTACTTC.

This rearrangement joins TRBV14 to TRBJ1-2; possible D gene TRBD1, 6 bases. V was cut by 3 bases and J by 8 bases, with 13 bases left in between. CDR3 size: 13 residues. The germline V gene has CDR1 SGHDN and CDR2 FVKESK. The CDR3 DNA reads TGTGCCAGCAGCCAGACTCAACAGGGAGGCTACACCTTC. Its translation: CASSQTQQGGYTF.

This clone was observed once. This sequence joins TRBV2 and TRBJ1-5; tentatively, D is TRBD1 (5 bases). Germline loops: CDR1 SNHLY, CDR2 FYNNEI. The V gene lost 6 bases and the J gene lost 4 bases, with 16 bases spanning the gap. The CDR3 runs to 15 residues. CDR3 sequence: CASSPVAGRNQPQHF. CDR3 coding DNA: TGTGCCAGCAGCCCCGTCGCAGGGCGAAATCAGCCCCAGCATTTT.

The CDR3 region is CASSKAGLAPNEQFF. The DNA of the CDR3 is TGTGCCAGCAGCAAAGCGGGACTAGCTCCCAATGAGCAGTTCTTC. The V call is TRBV21-1, the J call TRBJ2-1; TRBD2 is the table's D call, not checked against the DNA. TRBV21-1 is marked as a pseudogene. CDR3 size: 15 residues.

This clone showed up just a few times. The chain has TRBV30 and TRBJ2-1; 7 nucleotides line up with TRBD1. V dropped 3 bases and J dropped 3; count of bases not matched to a gene: 8. The CDR3 loop spans 15 amino acids. The V gene's germline CDR1 is GTSNPN and CDR2 SVGIG (reference sequence). CDR3 protein: CAWSREGASYNEQFF. In nucleotides, the CDR3 is TGTGCCTGGAGCCGCGAGGGGGCGAGCTACAATGAGCAGTTCTTC.

The chain joins TRBV5-1 to TRBJ1-1; D is perhaps TRBD1 (6 bases). This CDR3 is 15 amino acids long. CDR1 SGHRS and CDR2 YFSETQ come from the germline V gene. Trimming cost V 3 bases and J 4 bases, with 16 bases left between them. CDR3 sequence: CASSSLDRSATEAFF. CDR3 nucleotides: TGCGCCAGCAGCTCCCTAGACAGGTCTGCCACTGAAGCTTTCTTT.

In its sample, this clone was seen once. CDR3 region: CASSDRDNNQPQHF. DNA for the CDR3: TGTGCCAGCAGTGACCGGGACAACAATCAGCCCCAGCATTTT. The chain couples TRBV27 to TRBJ1-5; tentative D call: TRBD1 (6 bases). This CDR3 has 14 residues. The V and J ends lost 5 bases and 3 bases respectively, with 11 bases between them. The V gene's germline CDR1 is MNHEY and CDR2 SMNVEV (reference sequence).